The rows below give T cell receptor beta chains drawn from one sample of a study of metastatic and nonmetastatic thyroid tumors. TCRdb reanalyzed the PCR reads via MiXCR. Of tens of thousands of clones in the sample, under 25% were seen once. Sequenced: tumor tissue. The receptors derive from a female donor with papillary thyroid cancer or a benign thyroid nodule (not recorded which). Some clones in this sample may be carry-over from other donors' samples. Both conserved end residues are part of each CDR3. D genes are given only for firm matches. Some rows mark clone size as missing; the rest say once, few, many or name a class of expanded clone.

j_gene | abundance | v_gene | d_gene | CDR3nt | CDR3aa
TRBJ2-2 | many | TRBV9 | . | TGTGCCAGCAGCGTAGGAGGGGCCGGGGAGCTGTTTTTT | CASSVGGAGELFF
TRBJ2-7 | few | TRBV6-1 | . | TGTGCCAGCAGTGGAACTATTCCCTCCTACGAGCAGTACTTC | CASSGTIPSYEQYF
TRBJ1-6 | . | TRBV30 | . | TGTGCCTGGAGTTTAATTTCCCCTAGGAATTCACCCCTCCACTTT | CAWSLISPRNSPLHF
TRBJ2-7 | few | TRBV27 | . | TGTGCCAGCAGTTTAACCGGGGTCTCCTACGAGCAGTACTTC | CASSLTGVSYEQYF
TRBJ1-1 | few | TRBV19 | . | TGTGCCAGTAGCCCGGGACGGACGAACACTGAAGCTTTCTTT | CASSPGRTNTEAFF
TRBJ1-4 | . | TRBV4-3 | . | TGCGCCAGCAGCCAAGAGATGTCGACAGCAACTAATGAAAAACTGTTTTTT | CASSQEMSTATNEKLFF
TRBJ2-1 | few | TRBV6-2/TRBV6-3 | TRBD2 | TGTGCCAGCAGTTACGGACTAGCGGGAAATGAGCAGTTCTTC | CASSYGLAGNEQFF
TRBJ1-1 | medium-sized | TRBV4-1 | . | TGCGCCAGCAGCCAAGATTCACCCGGCACCATGGGCACTGAAGCTTTCTTT | CASSQDSPGTMGTEAFF
TRBJ2-3 | few | TRBV20-1 | TRBD2 | TGCAGTGCTAGAGTAGCGGGAGAAGATACGCAGTATTTT | CSARVAGEDTQYF
TRBJ2-7 | few | TRBV20-1 | TRBD2 | TGCAGTGCTAGAGATCCCAGCGGGAGTTCCGAGCAGTACTTC | CSARDPSGSSEQYF
TRBJ2-2 | many | TRBV5-4 | . | TGTGCCAGCAGCTTGGTCGGGACCCGGCCCGGGGAGCTGGTTTTT | CASSLVGTRPGELVF
TRBJ2-7 | . | TRBV5-1 | . | TGCGCCAGCAGCCCGGACACTAGCTACGAGCAGTACTTC | CASSPDTSYEQYF
TRBJ1-5 | . | TRBV12-3/TRBV12-4 | . | TGTGCCAGCAGTTGCGACAATCAGTCCCAGCATTTT | CASSCDNQSQHF
TRBJ2-1 | . | TRBV20-1 | TRBD2 | TGCAGTGCTAGTGGGGCTAGCGGGAAGGGGTTGAACAATGAGCAGTTCTTC | CSASGASGKGLNNEQFF
TRBJ2-6 | many | TRBV20-1 | . | TGCAGTGCGCCGAGCTCTAGGGCCAACGTCCTGACTTTC | CSAPSSRANVLTF
TRBJ2-7 | . | TRBV5-8 | TRBD1 | TGTGCCAACCATAAACCGGGACAGGGGGTAAACGAGCAGTACTTC | CANHKPGQGVNEQYF
TRBJ2-7 | . | TRBV6-1 | . | TGTGCCAGCAGTGGCTCCCATTCCCGCTACGAGCAGTACTTC | CASSGSHSRYEQYF
TRBJ2-1 | many | TRBV6-2/TRBV6-3 | TRBD1 | TGTGCCAGCGCCACAACCGGGACAGTCTACAATGAGCAGTTCTTC | CASATTGTVYNEQFF
TRBJ2-7 | few | TRBV6-1 | . | TGTGCCAGCAGTGAAAGGGACGTTGGCGGAACCTACGAGCAGTACTTC | CASSERDVGGTYEQYF
TRBJ1-2 | . | TRBV9 | . | TGTGCCAGTGGGACGGGTTCCTCGGCCAGTGGCTACACCTTC | CASGTGSSASGYTF
TRBJ2-7 | large | TRBV28 | . | TGTGCCAGCAGTTGGGCTGCCTACGAGCAGTACTTC | CASSWAAYEQYF
TRBJ2-6 | many | TRBV19 | TRBD1 | TGTGCCAGTAGTAGGGGCAGGGGGTCTGGGGCCAACGTCCTGACTTTC | CASSRGRGSGANVLTF
TRBJ2-7 | many | TRBV7-6 | TRBD1 | TGTGCCAGCAGCTTAGGGTCCGGGACAGGGGTCGAGCAGTACTTC | CASSLGSGTGVEQYF
TRBJ2-6 | many | TRBV19 | . | TGTGCCAGTAGTATAAAGAACTCTGGGGCCAACGTCCTGACTTTC | CASSIKNSGANVLTF
TRBJ1-3 | few | TRBV12-3/TRBV12-4 | . | TGTGCCAGCAGTTTTCGGCAGACCTCTGGAAACACCATATATTTT | CASSFRQTSGNTIYF
TRBJ1-5 | few | TRBV6-2/TRBV6-3 | . | TGTGCCAGCAGAAGGGAGCTTGGAAATCAGCCCCAGCATTTT | CASRRELGNQPQHF
TRBJ2-1 | . | TRBV24-1 | TRBD1 | TGTGCCACCAGTGATCCTTCCCCCTCGGGACAGGGGTTCGACAATGAGCAGTTCTTC | CATSDPSPSGQGFDNEQFF
TRBJ2-1 | . | TRBV5-1 | . | TGCGCCAGCAGCTTGACACTGACTGGGGGTTCCTACAATGAGCAGTTCTTC | CASSLTLTGGSYNEQFF
TRBJ1-1 | . | TRBV7-3 | . | TGTGCCAGCAGCTTATCTATGTTAGGGAACACTGAAGCTTTCTTT | CASSLSMLGNTEAFF
TRBJ2-7 | few | TRBV6-5 | . | TGTGCCAGCAGTTACTCGTTAGACGGGACGGCCTCCTACGAGCAGTACTTC | CASSYSLDGTASYEQYF
TRBJ1-2 | few | TRBV7-2 | . | TGTGCCAGCAGCTTCCGGGACCAGAGAGGCTACACCTTC | CASSFRDQRGYTF
TRBJ1-2 | . | TRBV6-2/TRBV6-3 | TRBD1 | TGTGCCAGCAGTCCCGAGAGGGGGCTGGTCTATGGCTACACCTTC | CASSPERGLVYGYTF
TRBJ2-6 | medium-sized | TRBV6-1 | . | TGTGCCAGCAGTGAAGGGGGCTCTGGGGCCAACGTCCTGACTTTC | CASSEGGSGANVLTF
TRBJ2-3 | . | TRBV2 | TRBD2 | TGTGCCAGCAGGTCTAGCGGGAGTAGCACAGATACGCAGTATTTT | CASRSSGSSTDTQYF
TRBJ1-5 | once | TRBV11-2 | . | TGTGCCAGCAGCTTGATGGACGATCAGTACCAGCATTTT | CASSLMDDQYQHF